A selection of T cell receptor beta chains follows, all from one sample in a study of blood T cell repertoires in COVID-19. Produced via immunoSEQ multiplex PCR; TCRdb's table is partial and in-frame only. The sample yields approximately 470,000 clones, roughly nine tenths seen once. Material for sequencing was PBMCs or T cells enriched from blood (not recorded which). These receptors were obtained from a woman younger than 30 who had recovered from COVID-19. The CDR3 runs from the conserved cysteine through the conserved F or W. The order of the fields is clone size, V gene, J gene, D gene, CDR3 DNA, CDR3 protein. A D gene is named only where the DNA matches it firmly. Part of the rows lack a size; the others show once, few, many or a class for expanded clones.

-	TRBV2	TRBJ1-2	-	TGTGCCAGCAGAGGGGACACCCTCTATGGCTACACCTTC	CASRGDTLYGYTF
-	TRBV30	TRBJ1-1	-	TGTGCCTGGAGTGGTAGTACAGCGAACACTGAAGCTTTCTTT	CAWSGSTANTEAFF
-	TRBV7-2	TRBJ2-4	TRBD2	TGTGCCAGCAGCTTAGAGGCTAGCGGGGGGGCCCTAGCCAAAAACATTCAGTACTTC	CASSLEASGGALAKNIQYF
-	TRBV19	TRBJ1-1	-	TGTGCCAGTAGAACTCGGGACACCAGGGCTTTCTTT	CASRTRDTRAFF
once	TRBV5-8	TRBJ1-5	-	TGTGCCAGCAGCTTATGGGGGTTATGGGGAGGTAAGGAGCCCCAGCATTTT	CASSLWGLWGGKEPQHF
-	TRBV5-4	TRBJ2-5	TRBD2	TGTGCCAGCAGCTTACAGAGGAGGGGACTAGCGCTCCAAGAGACCCAGTACTTC	CASSLQRRGLALQETQYF
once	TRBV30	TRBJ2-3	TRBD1	TGTGCCTGCGAGGGGGCTGGTGGAGATACGCAGTATTTT	CACEGAGGDTQYF
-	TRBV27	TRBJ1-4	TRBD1	TGTGCCAGCAGCTCGGGAGACAGGGCAACTAATGAAAAACTGTTTTTT	CASSSGDRATNEKLFF
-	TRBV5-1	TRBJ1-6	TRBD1	TGCGCCAGCAGTTTGACGGGACAGGATAATTCACCCCTCCACTTT	CASSLTGQDNSPLHF
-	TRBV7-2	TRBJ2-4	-	TGTGCCAGCAGCCAACGGGCCCAGGGAGCCAAAAACATTCAGTACTTC	CASSQRAQGAKNIQYF
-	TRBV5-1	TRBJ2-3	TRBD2	TGCGCCAGCAGCTTGGCCCCTAGCGGGGGCACAGATACGCAGTATTTT	CASSLAPSGGTDTQYF
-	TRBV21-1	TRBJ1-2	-	TGTGCCAGCAGGCCCCGTGAGCGGAAGGGCTACACCTTC	CASRPRERKGYTF
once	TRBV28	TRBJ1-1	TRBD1	TGTGCCAGCAGGCGACAGGGGGCAACTGAAGCTTTCTTT	CASRRQGATEAFF
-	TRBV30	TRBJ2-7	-	TGTGCCTGGAGTGTAGGGGGGGCATTCCCCTACGAGCAGTACTTC	CAWSVGGAFPYEQYF
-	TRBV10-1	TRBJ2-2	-	TGCGCCAGCAGCCCATTCAGGGTTGCCGGGGAGCTGTTTTTT	CASSPFRVAGELFF
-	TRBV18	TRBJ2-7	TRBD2	TGTGCCAGCACTCGATGGGGGGGACCCTCCTACGAGCAGTACTTC	CASTRWGGPSYEQYF
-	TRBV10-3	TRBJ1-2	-	TGTGCCATCAAGAGGGGAGGGAACTATGGCTACACCTTC	CAIKRGGNYGYTF
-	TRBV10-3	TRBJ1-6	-	TGTGCCACCCAAGAAGGGGTCGGTAATTCACCCCTCCACTTT	CATQEGVGNSPLHF
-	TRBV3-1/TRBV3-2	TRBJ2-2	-	TGTGCCAGCAGCCGCCGGGGGGCGGACGGGGAGCTGTTTTTT	CASSRRGADGELFF
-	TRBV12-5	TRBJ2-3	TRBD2	TGTGCTAGTGGTTTCCCAGCGGGGGGGCAAGATACGCAGTATTTT	CASGFPAGGQDTQYF
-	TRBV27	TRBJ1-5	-	TGTGCCAGCAGTTTAGGGTGGGCCCCCAGCCAGCCCCAGCATTTT	CASSLGWAPSQPQHF
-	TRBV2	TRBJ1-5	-	TGTGCCAGCAGTGGAGGGTTGCCAGGGGATCAGCCCCAGCATTTT	CASSGGLPGDQPQHF
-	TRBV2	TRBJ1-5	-	TGTGCCAGCAGTGTCCCTTCCTTCGGGCAGCCCCAGCATTTT	CASSVPSFGQPQHF
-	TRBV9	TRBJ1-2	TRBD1	TGTGCCAGCAGCGAGGACAGGGGGGTTGAGGGCTACACCTTC	CASSEDRGVEGYTF
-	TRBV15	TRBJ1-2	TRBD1	TGTGCCACCAGCAGAGAAGGTCAGGGGGGAGCTAACTATGGCTACACCTTC	CATSREGQGGANYGYTF
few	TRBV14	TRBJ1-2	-	TGTGCCAGCAGCCAAGGAGCGGCAGGCCTCCCGTATGGCTACACCTTC	CASSQGAAGLPYGYTF
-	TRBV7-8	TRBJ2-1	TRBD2	TGTGCCAGCAGCCGTGTTTGGCGGGGGTTTTACAATGAGCAGTTCTTC	CASSRVWRGFYNEQFF
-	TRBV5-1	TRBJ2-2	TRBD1	TGCGCCAGCAGCACGGACAGGGCGAACACCGGGGAGCTGTTTTTT	CASSTDRANTGELFF
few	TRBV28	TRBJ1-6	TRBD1	TGTGCCAGCAGTGCGGGACAGGGGTATAATTCACCCCTCCACTTT	CASSAGQGYNSPLHF
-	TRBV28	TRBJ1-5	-	TGTGCCAGCGGGGCCCCGTATAATCAGCCCCAGCATTTT	CASGAPYNQPQHF
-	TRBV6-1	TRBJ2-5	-	TGTGCCAGCAGTGAAGGGGGGACTCTCAGAGTGTGGGAGACCCAGTACTTC	CASSEGGTLRVWETQYF
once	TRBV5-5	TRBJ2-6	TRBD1	TGTGCCAGCAGCCTCAGGACAGGGGGCGTTCAAGGGGCCAACGTCCTGACTTTC	CASSLRTGGVQGANVLTF
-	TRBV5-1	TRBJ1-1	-	TGCGCCAGCAGCTTGGATATACAGGGCGTCGCTTTCTTT	CASSLDIQGVAFF
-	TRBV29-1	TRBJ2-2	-	TGCAGCGTGTTGATGGGGGGACCCACCGGGGAGCTGTTTTTT	CSVLMGGPTGELFF
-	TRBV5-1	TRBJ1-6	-	TGCGCCAGCAGCCCCTATTCAGAGGGTAATTCACCCCTCCACTTT	CASSPYSEGNSPLHF
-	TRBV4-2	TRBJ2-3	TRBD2	TGTGCCAGCAGCCAAGAGGTTCAGCCTAGCGGGGGGGCGGGCACGCAGTATTTT	CASSQEVQPSGGAGTQYF